This T cell receptor (beta chain) was found in a study of identical twins. One entry per CDR3 protein results from TCRdb running MiXCR on the 5' RACE reads. The sample contains about 450,000 distinct CDR3 sequences, approximately 17% of which appear only once. Trimming cost V 2 bases and J 3 bases, with 17 bases left between them. There are 17 residues in the CDR3. Germline CDR1 SEHNR, CDR2 FQNEAQ (reference sequence). This rearrangement joins TRBV7-9 to TRBJ2-1; possible D gene TRBD2, 7 bases. The sample taken for sequencing was naive T cells sorted from blood. The clonotype originates from a man aged 45 to 65 in good health. CDR3 sequence reads: CASSLWGGRRVYNEQFF. DNA of the CDR3: TGTGCCAGCAGCTTATGGGGGGGCAGGCGAGTCTACAATGAGCAGTTCTTC.